Shown below are 17 T cell receptor beta chains from a single sample sequenced in a study of cytomegalovirus exposure and HLA in healthy donors. Researchers ran the PCR with 60 Vbeta and 13 Jbeta primers. Generated by immunoSEQ multiplex PCR, the TCRdb table keeps only in-frame clones and is missing some. The sample contains 130,000 to 150,000 clones, less than 85% of which appear only once. Sequenced sample: PBMCs. These receptors came from a man aged 40-50 years in good health and CMV-seropositive.

The chain links TRBV7-5 to TRBJ1-1; the D call in the table, TRBD1, was not verified against the DNA. TRBV7-5 is deemed a pseudogene. CDR3 length: 13 residues. The CDR3 nucleotides are TGTGCCAGAAGCCCGGGACAGCGAAATGAAGCTTTCTTT. It codes for CARSPGQRNEAFF.

The J gene is TRBJ1-1, the V gene TRBV25-1; D perhaps matches TRBD1 (6 bases). CDR1 and CDR2 from the germline V gene are MGHDK and SYGVNS. CDR3 length equals 14 residues. V lost 4 bases and J lost 1, with 10 bases in between. The DNA of the CDR3 is TGTGCCAGCAGTGTACAGGGCCCGAACACTGAAGCTTTCTTT. Protein: CASSVQGPNTEAFF. Full variable domain (missing parts from reference TRBV25-1 and TRBJ1-1): EADIYQTPRYLVIGTGKKITLECSQTMGHDKMYWYQQDPGMELHLIHYSYGVNSTEKGDLSSESTVSRIRTEHFPLTLESARPSHTSQYLCASSVQGPNTEAFFGQGTRLTVV.

V usage is TRBV18 and J usage is TRBJ2-1; D remains unclear. Trimming shortened V by 2 bases and J by 6 bases, and 8 bases separated the two germline ends. This CDR3 contains 13 residues. Germline values: CDR1 KGHSH, CDR2 LQKENI. This CDR3 reads CASSPVTVNEQFF. In DNA, the CDR3 is TGTGCCAGCTCACCAGTCACAGTCAATGAGCAGTTCTTC.

This clone was detected only a few times. CDR3 amino acids: CASTKQGTGNTEAFF. Here the CDR3 DNA reads TGCGCCAGCACTAAACAGGGGACCGGGAACACTGAAGCTTTCTTT. The chain joins TRBV5-1 to TRBJ1-1; TRBD1 aligns across 7 bases. Germline V gene lookup returns CDR1 SGHRS and CDR2 YFSETQ. The V and J ends lost 6 bases and 1 base, in that order; junction bases with no gene match: 9. The CDR3 contains 15 residues.

The V and J genes are TRBV6-1 and TRBJ1-3; no firm D call. Germline lookup yields CDR1 MNHNS and CDR2 SASEGT. V was trimmed by 2 bases and J by 2 bases, leaving 7 bases between them. This CDR3 region has 14 residues. CDR3: CASSELGTGNTIYF. The CDR3, as DNA: TGTGCCAGCAGTGAACTCGGGACTGGAAACACCATATATTTT.

With respect to this clone: One end of the junction is discordant with germline, which a read error may explain. In the same sample, other DNA sequences code for this CDR3. The chain recombines TRBV7-6 with TRBJ1-1, with D possibly being TRBD1 (6 bases). Germline CDR1 reads SGHVS; CDR2 reads FNYEAQ. The CDR3 totals 14 residues. CDR3 in DNA: TGCGCCAGCAGCTTGGCGGCAGGGGCCACTGAAGCTTTCTTT. Translating gives CASSLAAGATEAFF.

This clone came up once. V gene TRBV10-3 combines with J gene TRBJ2-7, with 7 nucleotides matching TRBD2. The V gene end was trimmed by 11 bases and the J gene end by 5 bases; junction bases not matched to a gene: 12. The germline gives CDR1 ENHRY, CDR2 SYGVKD. The CDR3 is made up of 13 amino acids. DNA for the CDR3: TGTGCCTCAGGGACTACTATCGAGCACGAGCAGTACTTC. It codes for CASGTTIEHEQYF.

This rearrangement joins TRBV4-1 to TRBJ2-7; 7 nucleotides align to TRBD1. Germline V gives CDR1 MGHRA, CDR2 YSYEKL. The CDR3 extends over 14 amino acids. Trimming took 4 bases from V and 3 from J; bases not matched to a gene: 6. This CDR3 reads CASSPGQNDYEQYF. CDR3 in DNA: TGCGCCAGCAGCCCGGGACAGAATGACTACGAGCAGTACTTC.

This clone appeared a few times. J is TRBJ1-5 and V is TRBV13; the D gene is possibly TRBD1 (5 bases). Germline-derived CDR1 and CDR2 are PRHDT and FYEKMQ (reference sequence). V was clipped by 2 bases and J by 5 bases, with 10 bases between them. The CDR3 runs 14 residues. The CDR3 region has the DNA TGTGCCAGCAGCTTAATGGGGCCCGATCAGCCCCAGCATTTT. It codes for CASSLMGPDQPQHF.

The gene calls are TRBV7-2 and TRBJ1-6; D is unclear. The length of the CDR3 is 14 residues. Trimming left V 1 base short and J 7 bases short, with 8 bases between. Germline loops: CDR1 SGHTA, CDR2 FQGNSA. DNA for the CDR3: TGTGCCAGCAGCTTAGGGACTCCCAATTCACCCCTCCACTTT. Its protein product is CASSLGTPNSPLHF.

The rearrangement joins TRBV18 to TRBJ2-2; 11 bases match TRBD2. Germline loops: CDR1 KGHSH, CDR2 LQKENI. J was trimmed by 3 bases and V by 2 bases; bases with no gene match: 8. The CDR3 runs to 18 residues. DNA for the CDR3: TGTGCCAGCTCACCAAATACACCGGGACTAGCGGACACCGGGGAGCTGTTTTTT. This sequence encodes CASSPNTPGLADTGELFF.

The rearrangement uses TRBV19 and TRBJ2-2; 13 nucleotides match TRBD2. This CDR3 has 15 residues. The V and J ends lost 6 bases and 6 bases, in that order; junction bases with no gene match: 4. Germline CDR1 LNHDA, CDR2 SQIVND (reference sequence). The CDR3 sequence is CASRRTSGSPGELFF. The CDR3 DNA is TGTGCCAGTAGAAGGACTAGCGGGAGCCCCGGGGAGCTGTTTTTT.

This chain joins TRBV5-1 and TRBJ2-5; maybe TRBD1 (5 bases). From germline, CDR1 is SGHRS and CDR2 YFSETQ. V was pared by 0 bases and J by 5 bases, with 14 bases between. The CDR3 length is 15 residues. The CDR3 protein is CASSLGQTQAETQYF. CDR3 DNA sequence: TGCGCCAGCAGCTTGGGACAGACACAGGCGGAGACCCAGTACTTC.

The rearrangement links TRBV7-9 to TRBJ1-1, with 8 bases aligning to TRBD1. The trim removed 5 bases at V and 0 bases at J, leaving 5 bases unmatched. Germline V CDR1 and CDR2: SEHNR, FQNEAQ (reference sequence). This CDR3 spans 15 amino acids. CDR3 residues: CASSPGTGLNTEAFF. The CDR3 nucleotides are TGTGCCAGCAGCCCGGGGACAGGACTGAACACTGAAGCTTTCTTT.

The chain combines TRBV5-6 with TRBJ2-5; TRBD2 matches 10 bases. The V segment lost 2 bases and the J segment 9 bases; nucleotides outside the gene matches: 10. The CDR3 runs to 15 residues. Per the germline V gene, CDR1 is SGHDT and CDR2 is YYEEEE. The CDR3 nucleotides read TGTGCCAGCAGCTTTGGGACTAGCGAGGCTTCGGCCCAGTACTTC. Protein sequence: CASSFGTSEASAQYF.

This chain joins TRBV5-1 and TRBJ1-5, with 7 bases fitting TRBD1. The CDR3 contains 14 residues. The junction had 2 bases not matched to a gene; V was cut back by 4 bases and J by 1 base. CDR1 and CDR2 (germline): SGHRS, YFSETQ. As DNA, the CDR3 is TGCGCCAGCAGCCCGGGACAGAGCAATCAGCCCCAGCATTTT. It codes for CASSPGQSNQPQHF.

V gene TRBV4-3 combines with J gene TRBJ1-1, with unresolved D. This CDR3 spans 15 amino acids. CDR1 and CDR2 from the germline V gene are LGHNA and YSLEER. The ends were cut back, 0 bases at V and 8 bases at J, with 16 bases in the middle. The CDR3 DNA reads TGCGCCAGCAGCCAAGATCCGGTGAGTCAATGGGAAGCTTTCTTT. Amino acid sequence: CASSQDPVSQWEAFF.